Included here is one TCR beta chain sequence, with context. This record comes from a study of TIL therapy for anti-PD-1-resistant metastatic lung cancer. Study overall: Tumors carried a median 1.5 non-synonymous mutations per megabase.

The immunoSEQ assay was v3. Assay: immunoSEQ multiplex PCR; the TCRdb copy retains only in-frame clones and omits some. This sample has 18,000 or so clones; about 83% occur once, and the top ten carry 2% to 2.5%. CDR1 and CDR2 (germline): LGHNT, FRNRAP. CDR3 size: 20 residues. V dropped 1 base and J dropped 7; count of bases not matched to a gene: 18. The time point here: pre-treatment sample, taken before nivolumab and TIL therapy. Sequenced material: blood, taken at baseline. The sequence was obtained from a person between 30 and 80 years old with non-small cell lung cancer. The genes are TRBV12-5 and TRBJ2-1; 11 nucleotides line up with TRBD2. In DNA, the CDR3 is TGTGCTAGTGGTTTGGCCTACCAGGGAGGACTAGCGGGTGATCAGAATGAGCAGTTCTTC. The encoded protein is CASGLAYQGGLAGDQNEQFF.